The clone carrying this TCR beta chain was counted only a few times. The table came from immunoSEQ multiplex PCR; TCRdb's copy has only in-frame clones and leaves some out. The table lists approximately 940,000 clones, 76% of them singletons, with 1.5% in the top ten. The sample originates from a study of shared clonotypes between healthy human individuals. This CDR3 contains 16 residues. Per the germline V gene, CDR1 is SGHRS and CDR2 is YFSETQ. V lost 3 bases, J lost 2 bases, and 16 bases lay in between. The chain carries TRBV5-1 and TRBJ2-3, with D perhaps TRBD2 (6 bases). The receptor was isolated from a man younger than 30 in good health. Material for sequencing was memory CD4+ T cells sorted from blood. Subset noted: CD45RA-negative fraction. The CDR3 sequence: CASSSAGLSNTDTQYF. CDR3 in DNA: TGCGCCAGCAGCTCGGCGGGACTCAGCAACACAGATACGCAGTATTTT.